Reported below is one T cell receptor beta chain. This entry is derived from a study of blood T cell repertoires in COVID-19. Whole-study context: Acute-phase and convalescent COVID-19 samples originated in the United States, Italy and Spain. In each case, the material was cDNA or gDNA derived from T cells, B-cell-depleted T cells, or PBMCs.

The authors' processing: Amplification with reference gene primers provided the estimates of nucleated cell counts. Method: immunoSEQ multiplex PCR; TCRdb's copy keeps in-frame clones and lacks some. The V and J calls and clone size come from that table; D and trimming were worked out from the DNA. The table lists about 140,000 clones, about 86% of them singletons. The V gene end was trimmed by 7 bases and the J gene end by 10 bases; junction bases not matched to a gene: 9. The CDR3 has 13 amino acids. Per the germline V gene, CDR1 is SNHLY and CDR2 is FYNNEI. The sample was peripheral blood. The origin of this receptor is an older woman with acute or convalescent COVID-19. The genes are TRBV2 and TRBJ2-1; the match to TRBD1 covers 8 bases. CDR3 in amino acids: CASTRQGLGEQFF. CDR3 nucleotide sequence: TGTGCCAGCACCCGACAGGGGCTAGGGGAGCAGTTCTTC.